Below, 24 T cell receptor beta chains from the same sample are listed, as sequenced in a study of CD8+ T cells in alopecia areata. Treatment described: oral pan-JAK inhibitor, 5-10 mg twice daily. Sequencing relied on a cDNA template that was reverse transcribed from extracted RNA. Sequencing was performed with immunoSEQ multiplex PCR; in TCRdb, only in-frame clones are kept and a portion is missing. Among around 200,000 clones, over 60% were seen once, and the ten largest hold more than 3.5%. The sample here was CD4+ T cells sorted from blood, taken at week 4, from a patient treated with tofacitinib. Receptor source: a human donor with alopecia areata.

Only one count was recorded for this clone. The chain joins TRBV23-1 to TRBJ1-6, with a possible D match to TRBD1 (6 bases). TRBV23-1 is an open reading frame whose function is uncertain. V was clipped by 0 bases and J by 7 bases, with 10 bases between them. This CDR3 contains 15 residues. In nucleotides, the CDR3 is TGCGCCAGCAGTCAATCGGAGCAGGGGAATTCACCCCTCCACTTT. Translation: CASSQSEQGNSPLHF.

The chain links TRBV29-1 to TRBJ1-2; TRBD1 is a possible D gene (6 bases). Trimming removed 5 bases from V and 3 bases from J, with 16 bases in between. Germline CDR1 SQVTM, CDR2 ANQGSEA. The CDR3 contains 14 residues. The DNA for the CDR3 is TGCAGCGTTAAAAAGGACAGTAATCACTATGGCTACACCTTC. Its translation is CSVKKDSNHYGYTF.

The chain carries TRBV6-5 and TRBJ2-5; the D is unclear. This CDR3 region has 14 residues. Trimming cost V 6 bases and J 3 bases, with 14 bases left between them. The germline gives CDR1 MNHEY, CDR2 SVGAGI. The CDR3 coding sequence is TGTGCCAGCAGACAACCTGGTCGGGAAGAGACCCAGTACTTC. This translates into CASRQPGREETQYF.

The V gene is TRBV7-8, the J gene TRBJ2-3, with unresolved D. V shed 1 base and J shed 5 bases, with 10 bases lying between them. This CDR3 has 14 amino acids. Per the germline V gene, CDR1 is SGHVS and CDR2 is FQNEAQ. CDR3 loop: CASSLDRHQDTQYF. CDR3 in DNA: TGTGCCAGCAGCTTAGACCGCCATCAAGATACGCAGTATTTT. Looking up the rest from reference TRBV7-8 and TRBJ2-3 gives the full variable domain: GAGVSQSPRYKVAKRGQDVALRCDPISGHVSLFWYQQALGQGPEFLTYFQNEAQLDKSGLPSDRFFAERPEGSVSTLKIQRTQQEDSAVYLCASSLDRHQDTQYFGPGTRLTVL.

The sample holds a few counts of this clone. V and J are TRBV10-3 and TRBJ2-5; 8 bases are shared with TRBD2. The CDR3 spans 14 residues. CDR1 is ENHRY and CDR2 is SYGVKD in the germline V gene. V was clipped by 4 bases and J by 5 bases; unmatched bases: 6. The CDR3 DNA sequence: TGTGCCATCAGTGCAAGCGGGGGCCGGGAGACCCAGTACTTC. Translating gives CAISASGGRETQYF.

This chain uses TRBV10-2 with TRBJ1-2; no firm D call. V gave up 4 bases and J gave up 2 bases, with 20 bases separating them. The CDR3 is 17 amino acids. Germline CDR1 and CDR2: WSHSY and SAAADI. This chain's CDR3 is CASSGHPTLGGNYGYTF. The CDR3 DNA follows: TGCGCCAGCAGTGGACATCCTACTCTAGGAGGCAACTATGGCTACACCTTC.

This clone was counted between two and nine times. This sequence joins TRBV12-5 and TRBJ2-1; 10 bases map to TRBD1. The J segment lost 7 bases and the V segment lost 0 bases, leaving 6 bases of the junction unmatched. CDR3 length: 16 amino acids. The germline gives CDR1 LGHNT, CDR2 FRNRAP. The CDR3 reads CASGLVRQGAMNEQFF. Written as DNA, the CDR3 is TGTGCTAGTGGTTTGGTACGACAGGGGGCCATGAATGAGCAGTTCTTC.

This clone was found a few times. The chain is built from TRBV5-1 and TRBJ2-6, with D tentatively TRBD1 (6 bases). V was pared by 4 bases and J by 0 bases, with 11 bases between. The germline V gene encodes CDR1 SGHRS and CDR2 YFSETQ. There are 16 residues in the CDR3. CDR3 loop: CASSLGHSSGANVLTF. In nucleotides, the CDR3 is TGCGCCAGCAGCCTGGGACACAGCTCTGGGGCCAACGTCCTGACTTTC.

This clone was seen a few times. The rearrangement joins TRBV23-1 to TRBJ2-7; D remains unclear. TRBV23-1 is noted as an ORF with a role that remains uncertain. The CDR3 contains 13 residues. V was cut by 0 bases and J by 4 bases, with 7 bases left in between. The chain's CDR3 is CASSQSKAYEQYF. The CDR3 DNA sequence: TGCGCCAGCAGTCAATCGAAGGCTTACGAGCAGTACTTC.

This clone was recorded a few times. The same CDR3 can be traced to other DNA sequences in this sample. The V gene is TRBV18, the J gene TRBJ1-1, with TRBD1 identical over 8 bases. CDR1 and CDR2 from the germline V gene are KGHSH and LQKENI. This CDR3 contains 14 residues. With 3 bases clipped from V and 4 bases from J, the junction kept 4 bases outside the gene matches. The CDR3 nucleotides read TGTGCCAGCTCACCCGGACAGGGCGCCACTGAAGCTTTCTTT. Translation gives CASSPGQGATEAFF.

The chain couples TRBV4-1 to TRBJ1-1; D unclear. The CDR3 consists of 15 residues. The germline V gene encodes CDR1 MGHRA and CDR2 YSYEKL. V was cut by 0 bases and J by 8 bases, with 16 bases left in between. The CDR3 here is CASSQDGRSAAEAFF. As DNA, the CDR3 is TGCGCCAGCAGCCAAGATGGGAGGTCAGCGGCAGAAGCTTTCTTT.

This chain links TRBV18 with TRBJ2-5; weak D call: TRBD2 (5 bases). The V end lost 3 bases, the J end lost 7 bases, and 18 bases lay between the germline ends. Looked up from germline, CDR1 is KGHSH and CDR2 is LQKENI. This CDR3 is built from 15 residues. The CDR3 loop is CASSPSGISKGTQYF. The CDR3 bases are TGTGCCAGCTCACCCTCCGGGATATCCAAGGGGACCCAGTACTTC.

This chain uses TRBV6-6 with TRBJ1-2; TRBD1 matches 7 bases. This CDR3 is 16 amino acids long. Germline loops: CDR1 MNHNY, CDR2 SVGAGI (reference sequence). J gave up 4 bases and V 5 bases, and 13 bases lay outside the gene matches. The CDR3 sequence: CASSHTRQGGGYGYTF. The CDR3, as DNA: TGTGCCAGCAGTCACACCCGACAGGGCGGTGGCTATGGCTACACCTTC.

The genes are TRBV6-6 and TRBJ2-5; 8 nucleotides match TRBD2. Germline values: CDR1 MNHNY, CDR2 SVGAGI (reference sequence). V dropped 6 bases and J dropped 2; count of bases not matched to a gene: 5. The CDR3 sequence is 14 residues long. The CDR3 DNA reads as TGTGCCAGCAGCACGGGGGGGAAACAAGAGACCCAGTACTTC. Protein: CASSTGGKQETQYF.

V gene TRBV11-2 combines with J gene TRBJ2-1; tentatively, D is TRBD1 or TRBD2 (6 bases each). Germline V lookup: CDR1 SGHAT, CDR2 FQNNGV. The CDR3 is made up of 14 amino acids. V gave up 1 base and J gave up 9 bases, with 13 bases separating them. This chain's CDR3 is CASSLGRGDLEQFF. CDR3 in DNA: TGTGCCAGCAGCTTAGGTAGGGGGGACCTTGAGCAGTTCTTC.

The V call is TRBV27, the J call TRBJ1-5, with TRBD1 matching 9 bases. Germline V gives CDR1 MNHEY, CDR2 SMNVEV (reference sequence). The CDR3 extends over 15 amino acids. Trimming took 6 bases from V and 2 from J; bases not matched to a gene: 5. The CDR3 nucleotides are TGTGCCAGCAGGGACAGGGGCGACGGCAATCAGCCCCAGCATTTT. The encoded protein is CASRDRGDGNQPQHF.

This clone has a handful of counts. The CDR3 is CASREQTNSPLHF. Here the CDR3 DNA reads TGTGCCAGCAGGGAACAGACGAATTCACCCCTCCACTTT. This chain links TRBV11-3 with TRBJ1-6, with D unresolved. The CDR3 runs to 13 residues. V was pared by 6 bases and J by 7 bases, with 10 bases between. Germline V gene data show CDR1 as SGHNT and CDR2 as YENEEA.

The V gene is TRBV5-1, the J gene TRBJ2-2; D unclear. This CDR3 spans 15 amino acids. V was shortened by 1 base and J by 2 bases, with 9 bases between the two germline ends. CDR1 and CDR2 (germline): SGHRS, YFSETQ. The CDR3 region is CASSLQALNTGELFF. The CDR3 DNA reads TGCGCCAGCAGCTTGCAGGCCTTAAACACCGGGGAGCTGTTTTTT.

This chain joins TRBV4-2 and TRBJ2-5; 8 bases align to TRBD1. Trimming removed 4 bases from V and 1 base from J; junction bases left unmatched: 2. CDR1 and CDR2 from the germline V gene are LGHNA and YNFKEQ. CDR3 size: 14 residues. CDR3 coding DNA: TGTGCCAGCAGCCCGGGACAGGCCCAAGAGACCCAGTACTTC. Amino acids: CASSPGQAQETQYF.

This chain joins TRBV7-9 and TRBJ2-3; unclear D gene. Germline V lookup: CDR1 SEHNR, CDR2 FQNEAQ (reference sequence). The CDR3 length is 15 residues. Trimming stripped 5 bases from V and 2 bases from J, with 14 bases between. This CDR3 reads CASSPRLSYTDTQYF. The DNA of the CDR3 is TGTGCCAGCAGCCCTCGGTTGTCTTACACAGATACGCAGTATTTT.

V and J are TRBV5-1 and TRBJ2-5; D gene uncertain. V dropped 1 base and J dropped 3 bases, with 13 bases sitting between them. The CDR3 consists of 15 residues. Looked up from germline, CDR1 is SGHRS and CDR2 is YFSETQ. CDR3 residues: CASSLIPGSKETQYF. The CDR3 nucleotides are TGCGCCAGCAGCTTGATCCCAGGATCTAAAGAGACCCAGTACTTC.

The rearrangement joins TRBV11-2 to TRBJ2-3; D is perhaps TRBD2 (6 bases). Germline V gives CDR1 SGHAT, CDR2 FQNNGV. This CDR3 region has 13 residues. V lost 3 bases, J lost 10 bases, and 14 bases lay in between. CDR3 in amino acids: CASSFGEVGAQYF. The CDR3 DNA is TGTGCCAGCAGCTTCGGGGAGGTGGGTGCGCAGTATTTT.

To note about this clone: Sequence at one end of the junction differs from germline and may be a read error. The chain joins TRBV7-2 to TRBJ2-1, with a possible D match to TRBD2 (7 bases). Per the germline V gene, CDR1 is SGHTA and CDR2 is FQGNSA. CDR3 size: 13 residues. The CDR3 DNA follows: TGTGCCAGCAGCCCTAGTGGGGGGGCCTCCAAGGTCTTC. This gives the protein CASSPSGGASKVF.

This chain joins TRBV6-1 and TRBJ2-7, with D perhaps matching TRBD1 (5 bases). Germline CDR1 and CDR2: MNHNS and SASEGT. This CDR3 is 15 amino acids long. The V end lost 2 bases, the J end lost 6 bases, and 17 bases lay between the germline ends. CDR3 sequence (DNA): TGTGCCAGCAGTGAATCGGGCAGGGTACCCCTCGAGCAGTACTTC. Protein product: CASSESGRVPLEQYF.